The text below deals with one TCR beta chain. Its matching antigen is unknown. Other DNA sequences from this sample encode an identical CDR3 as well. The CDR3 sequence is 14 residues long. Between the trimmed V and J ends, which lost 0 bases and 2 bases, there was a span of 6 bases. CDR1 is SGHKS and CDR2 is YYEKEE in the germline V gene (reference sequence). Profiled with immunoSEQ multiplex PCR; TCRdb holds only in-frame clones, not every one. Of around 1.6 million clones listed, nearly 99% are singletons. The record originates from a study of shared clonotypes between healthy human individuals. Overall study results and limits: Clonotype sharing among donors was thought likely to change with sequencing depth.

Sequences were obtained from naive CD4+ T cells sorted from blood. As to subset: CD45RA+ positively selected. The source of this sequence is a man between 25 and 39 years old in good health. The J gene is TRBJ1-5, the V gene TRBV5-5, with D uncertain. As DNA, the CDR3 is TGTGCCAGCAGCTTGGGTGTTGGCAATCAGCCCCAGCATTTT. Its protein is CASSLGVGNQPQHF. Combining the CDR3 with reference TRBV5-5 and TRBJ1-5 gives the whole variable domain DAGVTQSPTHLIKTRGQQVTLRCSPISGHKSVSWYQQVLGQGPQFIFQYYEKEERGRGNFPDRFSARQFPNYSSELNVNALLLGDSALYLCASSLGVGNQPQHFGDGTRLSIL.